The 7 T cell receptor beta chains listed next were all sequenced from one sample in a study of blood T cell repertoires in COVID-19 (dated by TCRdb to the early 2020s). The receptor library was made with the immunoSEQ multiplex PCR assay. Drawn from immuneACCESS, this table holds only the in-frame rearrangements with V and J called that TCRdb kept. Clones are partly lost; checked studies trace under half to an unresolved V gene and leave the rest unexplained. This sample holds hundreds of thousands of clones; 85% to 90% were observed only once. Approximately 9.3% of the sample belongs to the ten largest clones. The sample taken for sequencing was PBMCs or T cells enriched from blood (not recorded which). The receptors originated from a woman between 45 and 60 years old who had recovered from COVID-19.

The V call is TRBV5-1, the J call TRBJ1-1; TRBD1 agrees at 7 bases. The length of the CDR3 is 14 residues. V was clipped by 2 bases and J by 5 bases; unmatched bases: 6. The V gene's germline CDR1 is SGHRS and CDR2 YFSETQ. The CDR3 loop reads CASSLQGPRTEAFF. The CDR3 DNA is TGCGCCAGCAGCTTACAGGGGCCCAGGACTGAAGCTTTCTTT.

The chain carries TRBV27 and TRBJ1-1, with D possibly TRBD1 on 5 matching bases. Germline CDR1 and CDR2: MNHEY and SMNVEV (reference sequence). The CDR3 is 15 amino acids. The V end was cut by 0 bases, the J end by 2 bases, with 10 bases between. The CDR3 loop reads CASSLSTALNTEAFF. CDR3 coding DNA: TGTGCCAGCAGTTTATCGACAGCACTAAACACTGAAGCTTTCTTT.

CDR3 loop: CASSRQGEKLFF. CDR3 nucleotide sequence: TGTGCCAGCAGTCGACAGGGGGAAAAACTGTTTTTT. The chain employs TRBV6-5 and TRBJ1-4, with 8 bases fitting TRBD1. This CDR3 has 12 amino acids. The germline V gene encodes CDR1 MNHEY and CDR2 SVGAGI. Losses at the gene ends were 5 bases for V and 8 bases for J; bases not matched to a gene: 1.

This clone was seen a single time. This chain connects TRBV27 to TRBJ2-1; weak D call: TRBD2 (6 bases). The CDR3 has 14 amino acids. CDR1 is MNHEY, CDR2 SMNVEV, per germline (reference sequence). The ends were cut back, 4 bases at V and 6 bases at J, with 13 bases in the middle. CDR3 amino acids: CASSSPGLFNEQFF. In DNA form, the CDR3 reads TGTGCCAGCAGTTCGCCGGGACTGTTCAATGAGCAGTTCTTC.

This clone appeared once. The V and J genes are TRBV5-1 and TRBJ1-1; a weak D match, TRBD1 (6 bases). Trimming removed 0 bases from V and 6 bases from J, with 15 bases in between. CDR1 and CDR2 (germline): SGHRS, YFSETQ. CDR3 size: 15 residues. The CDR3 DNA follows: TGCGCCAGCAGCTTGGTTGGGGGCGGGCGTCCTGAAGCTTTCTTT. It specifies CASSLVGGGRPEAFF.

The DNA for the CDR3 is TGCGCCAGCAGCCCGGGGACAGGGGGGAACACCGGGGAGCTGTTTTTT. Translating gives CASSPGTGGNTGELFF. This chain joins TRBV4-3 and TRBJ2-2; 11 bases align to TRBD1. The length of the CDR3 is 16 residues. Germline assignment: CDR1 LGHNA and CDR2 YSLEER. The ends lost 4 bases at V and 1 base at J; junction bases unmatched: 2.

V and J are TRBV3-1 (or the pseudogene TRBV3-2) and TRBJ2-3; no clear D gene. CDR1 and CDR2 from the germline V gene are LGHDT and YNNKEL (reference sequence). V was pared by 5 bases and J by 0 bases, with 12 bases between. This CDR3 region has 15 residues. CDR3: CASSWQYSSTDTQYF. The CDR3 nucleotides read TGTGCCAGCAGCTGGCAGTACAGCAGCACAGATACGCAGTATTTT.